The T cell receptor beta chain under discussion was sequenced for a study of blood T cell repertoires in COVID-19. Study-wide background: Sources were T cells, B-cell-depleted T cells, or PBMCs; the material itself was cDNA or gDNA.

Data came from immunoSEQ multiplex PCR; TCRdb stores just in-frame clones and leaves some out. The table shows 150,000 to 200,000 clones, with under 80% occurring only once. This clone was recorded once. Sequenced: PBMCs or T cells enriched from blood (not recorded which). The source of this sequence is a woman between 50 and 59 years old with acute COVID-19.

CDR3 amino acids: CGTGSLAKNIQYF. For the CDR3, the DNA is TGTGGGACGGGGTCTCTAGCCAAAAACATTCAGTACTTC. The chain joins TRBV7-8 to TRBJ2-4, with a tentative D call TRBD2 (5 bases). Looked up from germline, CDR1 is SGHVS and CDR2 is FQNEAQ. This CDR3 spans 13 amino acids.